The 28 T cell receptor beta chains listed next were all sequenced from one sample in a study of CD8+ T cells in alopecia areata. TCR sequencing used cDNA made by reverse transcription of extracted RNA. Measured with immunoSEQ multiplex PCR; TCRdb has only the in-frame clones, and not every one. Of roughly 150,000 clones listed, about three fifths are singletons. Sequenced input: CD4+ T cells sorted from blood. The source is a human donor in good health.

The chain is built from TRBV6-5 and TRBJ1-1; D not certain. With 8 bases removed from V and 0 bases from J, the gap between germline ends came to 13 bases. In germline, CDR1 is MNHEY, CDR2 SVGAGI. This CDR3 has 14 amino acids. The CDR3 DNA sequence: TGTGCCAGCCGCTCTCATGGTTTGAACACTGAAGCTTTCTTT. Its protein is CASRSHGLNTEAFF.

This chain connects TRBV5-6 to TRBJ2-1; D remains unclear. The germline V gene has CDR1 SGHDT and CDR2 YYEEEE. CDR3 length: 13 amino acids. Trimming shortened V by 5 bases and J by 3 bases, and 9 bases separated the two germline ends. CDR3 loop: CASRSVGYNEQFF. CDR3 nucleotides: TGTGCCAGCAGGAGCGTCGGCTACAATGAGCAGTTCTTC.

This clone came up a few times. This rearrangement joins TRBV4-2 to TRBJ2-1; 9 nucleotides match TRBD1. The CDR3 is 16 residues long. The germline CDR1 and CDR2 sequences are LGHNA and YNFKEQ. The V segment lost 4 bases and the J segment 0 bases; nucleotides outside the gene matches: 4. The CDR3 nucleotides read TGTGCCAGCAGCCCTGGGACAGGGATCTCCTACAATGAGCAGTTCTTC. Its translation is CASSPGTGISYNEQFF.

This chain uses TRBV2 with TRBJ2-7; 15 positions agree with TRBD2. The CDR3 contains 15 residues. Germline CDR1 SNHLY, CDR2 FYNNEI. V was pared by 5 bases and J by 6 bases, with 5 bases of the junction left unmatched. The CDR3 loop is CASSSPGLAGGEQYF. The CDR3 DNA reads as TGTGCCAGCAGTAGTCCGGGACTAGCGGGAGGCGAGCAGTACTTC.

The rearrangement uses TRBV4-1 and TRBJ2-5; D is unclear. CDR1 is MGHRA, CDR2 YSYEKL, per germline. The CDR3 extends over 14 amino acids. The V and J ends lost 1 base and 2 bases respectively, with 8 bases between them. The CDR3 bases are TGCGCCAGCAGCCAAGTGTCGCAGCAAGAGACCCAGTACTTC. Residues: CASSQVSQQETQYF.

There are a few counts of this clone. The chain has TRBV4-2 and TRBJ2-5, with a weak D call TRBD1 (6 bases). Deletions cut 0 bases from V and 5 bases from J, with 13 bases between. Per germline, CDR1 LGHNA and CDR2 YNFKEQ. The CDR3 is 15 residues long. The CDR3, as DNA: TGTGCCAGCAGCCAAGATGGGCAGGGGACGGAGACCCAGTACTTC. It is translated as CASSQDGQGTETQYF.

The chain joins TRBV10-3 to TRBJ2-7; D is unclear. The V gene's germline CDR1 is ENHRY and CDR2 SYGVKD. The CDR3 loop spans 15 amino acids. The V and J ends lost 2 bases and 4 bases respectively, with 15 bases between them. CDR3 coding DNA: TGTGCCATCAGTGAGCCCCAGCCACCCAAGTACGAGCAGTACTTC. Translating gives CAISEPQPPKYEQYF.

The chain combines TRBV2 with TRBJ1-2, with D unresolved. Germline V gene lookup returns CDR1 SNHLY and CDR2 FYNNEI. V dropped 2 bases and J dropped 7 bases, with 8 bases sitting between them. The CDR3 totals 12 residues. CDR3 protein: CASSERVLGYTF. The CDR3 bases are TGTGCCAGCAGTGAAAGAGTGCTTGGCTACACCTTC.

This sequence joins TRBV29-1 and TRBJ2-3, with TRBD1 matching 9 bases. Germline lookup yields CDR1 SQVTM and CDR2 ANQGSEA. V trimming: 6 bases; J trimming: 4 bases; junction bases outside the gene matches: 2. CDR3 length: 12 residues. The chain's CDR3 is CSVTGGADTQYF. As DNA, the CDR3 is TGCAGCGTCACAGGGGGCGCAGATACGCAGTATTTT.

This rearrangement joins TRBV18 to TRBJ1-1; D not resolved. Trimming left V 2 bases short and J 5 bases short, with 6 bases between. CDR1 and CDR2 from the germline V gene are KGHSH and LQKENI. The CDR3 sequence is 12 residues long. The CDR3 is CASSPARTEAFF. CDR3 nucleotide sequence: TGTGCCAGCTCACCAGCCCGGACTGAAGCTTTCTTT.

This rearrangement joins TRBV7-3 to TRBJ2-1; TRBD2 matches 7 bases. This CDR3 is 14 amino acids long. Germline V lookup: CDR1 SGHTA, CDR2 FQGTGA. V gave up 5 bases and J gave up 6 bases; unmatched junction bases: 7. In DNA form, the CDR3 reads TGTGCCAGCAGCGCAACTAGCGAAGGCAATGAGCAGTTCTTC. Translated, it gives CASSATSEGNEQFF.

The V and J genes are TRBV28 and TRBJ1-2; D perhaps matches TRBD1 (5 bases). Germline CDR1 is MDHEN and CDR2 is SYDVKM. The CDR3 consists of 14 residues. V lost 5 bases to trimming and J lost 5 bases, with 15 bases between them. Here the CDR3 reads CASSPGDRGYGYTF. The CDR3 DNA sequence: TGTGCCAGCAGTCCCGGAGACAGAGGTTATGGCTACACCTTC.

The CDR3 spells CASSQDGGRERKYF. The CDR3 DNA reads TGCGCCAGCAGCCAAGATGGAGGCAGGGAGAGAAAGTACTTC. This chain joins TRBV4-1 and TRBJ2-7; tentatively, D is TRBD1 or TRBD2 (5 bases each). Germline assignment: CDR1 MGHRA and CDR2 YSYEKL. The CDR3 is 14 residues long. Trimming cost V 0 bases and J 11 bases, with 17 bases left between them.

CDR3 DNA sequence: TGTGCCAGCAGTCAGACTAGCGGGGGGTACGAGCAGTACTTC. Its protein product is CASSQTSGGYEQYF. The chain employs TRBV2 and TRBJ2-7, with 13 nucleotides matching TRBD2. The V gene end was trimmed by 5 bases and the J gene end by 4 bases; junction bases not matched to a gene: 2. Per germline, CDR1 SNHLY and CDR2 FYNNEI. The CDR3 has 14 amino acids.

The rearrangement links TRBV5-6 to TRBJ2-6; unclear D gene. V gave up 0 bases and J gave up 0 bases, with 7 bases separating them. The CDR3 consists of 16 residues. The germline V gene encodes CDR1 SGHDT and CDR2 YYEEEE. The CDR3 DNA reads as TGTGCCAGCAGCTTGGCCAAAGGCTCTGGGGCCAACGTCCTGACTTTC. It encodes CASSLAKGSGANVLTF.

This clone was seen a handful of times. The chain links TRBV6-5 to TRBJ2-7, with D perhaps TRBD2 (6 bases). This CDR3 has 15 amino acids. V was clipped by 7 bases and J by 6 bases, with 22 bases between them. Germline CDR1 is MNHEY and CDR2 is SVGAGI. CDR3 protein: CASTPNMGTTSEQYF. As DNA, the CDR3 is TGTGCCAGCACCCCTAACATGGGCACGACTAGCGAGCAGTACTTC.

The sample holds one count of this clone. The rearrangement links TRBV5-4 to TRBJ2-2; D unclear. The CDR3 has 13 residues. The V gene's germline CDR1 is SGHNT and CDR2 YYREEE (reference sequence). Deletions cut 2 bases from V and 4 bases from J, with 6 bases between. The CDR3 DNA is TGTGCCAGCAGCTTCCGAGGCACCGGGGAGCTGTTTTTT. Translated, it gives CASSFRGTGELFF.

The chain links TRBV5-1 to TRBJ1-1; D unresolved. Germline V gives CDR1 SGHRS, CDR2 YFSETQ. This CDR3 has 15 residues. Trimming left V 0 bases short and J 4 bases short, with 13 bases between. CDR3 loop: CASSLEVQKTTEAFF. In nucleotides, the CDR3 is TGCGCCAGCAGCTTGGAGGTTCAGAAGACCACTGAAGCTTTCTTT.

J is TRBJ2-5 and V is TRBV27; 9 bases fit TRBD2. V lost 6 bases, J lost 5 bases, and 4 bases stayed unmatched. Per the germline V gene, CDR1 is MNHEY and CDR2 is SMNVEV (reference sequence). The CDR3 runs to 13 residues. CDR3 nucleotides: TGTGCCAGCAGCCTTAGCGGGAGTGAGACCCAGTACTTC. Translating it yields CASSLSGSETQYF.

The gene calls are TRBV18 and TRBJ2-7, with TRBD1 as a possible D gene (6 bases). CDR1 is KGHSH, CDR2 LQKENI, per germline. With 3 bases removed from V and 4 bases from J, the gap between germline ends came to 7 bases. The CDR3 spans 12 residues. CDR3 DNA: TGTGCCAGCTCACCCGGACAGTACGAGCAGTACTTC. Its translation is CASSPGQYEQYF.

This clone was seen a handful of times. CDR3 nucleotides: TGCAGCGTTCTTCGAGGGACCGAGCAGTACTTC. Translating gives CSVLRGTEQYF. The rearrangement joins TRBV29-1 to TRBJ2-7; D is possibly TRBD1 or TRBD2 (5 bases each). The CDR3 extends over 11 amino acids. Trimming left V 5 bases short and J 6 bases short, with 11 bases between. Germline V gives CDR1 SQVTM, CDR2 ANQGSEA.

The rearrangement joins TRBV29-1 to TRBJ1-1; D is unresolved. This CDR3 comprises 13 residues. V lost 5 bases to trimming and J lost 4 bases, with 14 bases between them. CDR1 and CDR2 (germline): SQVTM, ANQGSEA. The CDR3 region is CSVSPGVSTEAFF. The CDR3 coding sequence is TGCAGCGTTTCCCCGGGCGTCAGCACTGAAGCTTTCTTT. Using reference TRBV29-1 and TRBJ1-1 for the parts outside the CDR3, the full variable domain is SAVISQKPSRDICQRGTSLTIQCQVDSQVTMMFWYRQQPGQSLTLIATANQGSEATYESGFVIDKFPISRPNLTFSTLTVSNMSPEDSSIYLCSVSPGVSTEAFFGQGTRLTVV.

The rearrangement links TRBV11-2 to TRBJ2-2; TRBD1 matches at 7 bases. J lost 6 bases, V lost 6 bases, and 10 bases had no gene match. CDR1 SGHAT and CDR2 FQNNGV come from the germline V gene. The length of the CDR3 is 15 residues. CDR3 in amino acids: CASRSVQGKAGELFF. CDR3 DNA: TGTGCCAGCAGATCCGTACAGGGGAAGGCCGGGGAGCTGTTTTTT.

This clone was seen a few times. The rearrangement uses TRBV5-1 and TRBJ2-1, with TRBD2 identical over 11 bases. V was pared by 5 bases and J by 7 bases, with 8 bases of the junction left unmatched. The germline V gene encodes CDR1 SGHRS and CDR2 YFSETQ. The CDR3 has 15 residues. CDR3 residues: CASSTTSGMQNEQFF. The DNA for the CDR3 is TGCGCCAGCAGTACGACTAGCGGGATGCAAAATGAGCAGTTCTTC.

The chain is built from TRBV27 and TRBJ2-5; D possibly corresponds to TRBD2 (6 bases). V lost 7 bases, J lost 7 bases, and 10 bases lay in between. Germline V CDR1 and CDR2: MNHEY, SMNVEV (reference sequence). This CDR3 has 11 amino acids. This chain's CDR3 is CASKGEVTQYF. The CDR3 coding sequence is TGTGCCAGCAAAGGGGAGGTGACCCAGTACTTC.

The chain combines TRBV28 with TRBJ1-4; D ambiguous. In germline, CDR1 is MDHEN, CDR2 SYDVKM. The CDR3 runs 13 residues. V was cut by 3 bases and J by 3 bases, with 5 bases left in between. The CDR3 sequence: CASSFLANEKLFF. CDR3 bases: TGTGCCAGCAGTTTTCTAGCTAATGAAAAACTGTTTTTT. Full variable domain (rest looked up from reference TRBV28 and TRBJ1-4): DVKVTQSSRYLVKRTGEKVFLECVQDMDHENMFWYRQDPGLGLRLIYFSYDVKMKEKGDIPEGYSVSREKKERFSLILESASTNQTSMYLCASSFLANEKLFFGSGTQLSVL.

This clone was detected a few times. V gene TRBV5-4 combines with J gene TRBJ2-6; unclear D gene. This CDR3 is 13 amino acids long. CDR1 and CDR2 (germline): SGHNT, YYREEE (reference sequence). Trimming left V 5 bases short and J 4 bases short, with 7 bases between. The CDR3 reads CASRPQGANVLTF. CDR3 coding DNA: TGTGCCAGCAGACCACAGGGGGCCAACGTCCTGACTTTC.

Only a few counts were recorded for this clone. An end of the junction does not agree with germline; a read error may underlie this. The rearrangement uses TRBV14 and TRBJ2-5, with TRBD2 identical over 11 bases. The germline V gene has CDR1 SGHDN and CDR2 FVKESK. This CDR3 is built from 16 residues. The CDR3 here is CASGQPLAGGIVTQYF. DNA of the CDR3: TGTGCCAGCGGCCAACCCCTAGCGGGAGGAATCGTGACCCAGTACTTC.